This entry lists 14 T cell receptor beta chains sequenced from one sample in a study of T cells after yellow fever vaccination. TCRdb called the 5' RACE reads again in MiXCR, with one record for every CDR3 protein. Of some 220,000 distinct CDR3 sequences listed, more than 3% are singletons. The sequencing here drew on CD4+ T cells sorted from PBMCs, taken 10 days after the yellow fever booster vaccination. Receptor source: a man younger than 30 who received the YFV17D yellow fever vaccine.

At least ten counts were recorded for this clonotype. The chain joins TRBV20-1 to TRBJ2-7; possibly TRBD1 for D (6 bases). Germline V gives CDR1 DFQATT, CDR2 SNEGSKA (reference sequence). Trimming took 6 bases from V and 2 from J, leaving 11 bases between them. The CDR3 spans 12 residues. CDR3 protein: CSAKEGAYEQYF. DNA of the CDR3: TGCAGTGCAAAAGAGGGGGCCTACGAGCAGTACTTC.

This clonotype was recorded at least ten times. This rearrangement joins TRBV12-3 or TRBV12-4 to TRBJ2-1; the match to TRBD2 covers 7 bases. The CDR3 runs to 14 residues. The trim removed 3 bases at V and 6 bases at J, leaving 5 bases unmatched. In nucleotides, the CDR3 is TGTGCCAGCAGTTTTTGGGGGGGGTCCAATGAGCAGTTCTTC. Protein sequence: CASSFWGGSNEQFF.

The chain uses TRBV6-1 and TRBJ1-1; TRBD1 is a possible D gene (5 bases). In germline, CDR1 is MNHNS, CDR2 SASEGT. The CDR3 totals 13 residues. Trimming took off 7 bases at V and 3 bases at J, with 12 bases between the two ends. The CDR3 coding sequence is TGTGCCAGCAACCTGGGGGTATACACTGAAGCTTTCTTT. It is translated as CASNLGVYTEAFF.

The table lists this clonotype with many counts. V usage is TRBV9 and J usage is TRBJ1-4; 7 nucleotides agree with TRBD1. The V gene end was trimmed by 4 bases and the J gene end by 5 bases; junction bases not matched to a gene: 8. Germline assignment: CDR1 SGDLS and CDR2 YYNGEE. The CDR3 has 15 amino acids. The CDR3 is CASSPGQRLNEKLFF. CDR3 nucleotide sequence: TGTGCCAGCAGCCCGGGACAGCGGCTCAATGAAAAACTGTTTTTT.

In its sample, this clonotype was seen many times. This rearrangement joins TRBV29-1 to TRBJ2-7, with TRBD1 matching over 7 bases. The CDR3 spans 13 residues. The ends lost 4 bases at V and 0 bases at J; junction bases unmatched: 3. Germline CDR1 SQVTM, CDR2 ANQGSEA. The CDR3 loop reads CSVARTGSYEQYF. The CDR3 DNA reads as TGCAGCGTTGCCCGGACAGGCTCCTACGAGCAGTACTTC.

The genes are TRBV12-3 or TRBV12-4 and TRBJ2-3; D is possibly TRBD1 (6 bases). V was clipped by 7 bases and J by 7 bases, with 15 bases between them. This CDR3 has 13 residues. CDR3 sequence: CASTPYREHTQYF. The CDR3 coding sequence is TGTGCCAGCACCCCTTACAGGGAGCATACGCAGTATTTT.

The chain joins TRBV5-6 to TRBJ2-7; D not certain. Per the germline V gene, CDR1 is SGHDT and CDR2 is YYEEEE. Trimming cost V 3 bases and J 2 bases, with 6 bases left between them. The CDR3 loop spans 12 amino acids. CDR3 region: CASSSAAYEQYV. The CDR3 bases are TGTGCCAGCAGCTCCGCCGCCTACGAGCAGTACGTC.

The V gene is TRBV2, the J gene TRBJ2-5, with D perhaps matching TRBD2 (6 bases). The length of the CDR3 is 13 residues. Germline V gene data show CDR1 as SNHLY and CDR2 as FYNNEI. V was shortened by 7 bases and J by 4 bases, with 13 bases between the two germline ends. DNA for the CDR3: TGTGCCAGCACGGGGGATGTAGGAGAGACCCAGTACTTC. Translation: CASTGDVGETQYF.

This clonotype was recorded a few times. The CDR3 end shows no conserved phenylalanine or tryptophan, and so a read error is likely. The chain has TRBV12-3 or TRBV12-4 and TRBJ1-2; perhaps TRBD1 as D (6 bases). Trimming pared 5 bases from V and 8 bases from J, leaving 15 bases between. The CDR3 consists of 13 residues. CDR3 nucleotides: TGTGCCAGCAGTAAACAGGGATCGGACGGCTACACCTTA. The encoded protein is CASSKQGSDGYTL.

This clonotype has only a few counts. The chain joins TRBV12-3 or TRBV12-4 to TRBJ1-1; TRBD1 aligns across 7 bases. The CDR3 has 14 amino acids. V lost 7 bases, J lost 9 bases, and 14 bases stayed unmatched. DNA for the CDR3: TGTGCCAGCACCTGGGGGACAGCCGAACTCCAAGCTTTCTTT. This codes for CASTWGTAELQAFF.

This clonotype turned up a few times. V gene TRBV5-1 combines with J gene TRBJ1-2; D gene ambiguous. The CDR3 length is 14 residues. The germline V gene has CDR1 SGHRS and CDR2 YFSETQ. The V gene lost 0 bases and the J gene lost 8 bases, with 14 bases spanning the gap. CDR3 bases: TGCGCCAGCAGCTTGGGGCGGATCCTCGGAGGCTACACCTTC. It specifies CASSLGRILGGYTF.

This clonotype was seen repeatedly, ten times or more. V is TRBV7-2 and J is TRBJ2-1, with a possible D match to TRBD1 (6 bases). The V gene lost 1 base and the J gene lost 7 bases, with 23 bases spanning the gap. This CDR3 region has 18 residues. CDR1 is SGHTA and CDR2 is FQGNSA in the germline V gene. DNA of the CDR3: TGTGCCAGCAGCTTAGAGTCCGACGGAAGGGGGTTAGTGAATGAGCAGTTCTTC. Encoded protein: CASSLESDGRGLVNEQFF.

There are a few counts of this clonotype. V and J are TRBV18 and TRBJ1-1; 12 bases map to TRBD1. The CDR3 loop spans 13 amino acids. Germline V lookup: CDR1 KGHSH, CDR2 LQKENI. V lost 10 bases and J lost 11; bases outside the gene matches: 11. Here the CDR3 reads CATSGGDRGQAFF. CDR3 nucleotides: TGTGCCACCTCTGGCGGGGACAGGGGGCAGGCTTTCTTT.

At least ten counts were recorded for this clonotype. V gene TRBV10-3 combines with J gene TRBJ1-2; D remains unclear. V was clipped by 2 bases and J by 1 base, with 11 bases between them. CDR1 is ENHRY and CDR2 is SYGVKD in the germline V gene. The CDR3 contains 15 residues. CDR3: CAISEGPPINYGYTF. DNA for the CDR3: TGTGCCATCAGTGAGGGCCCTCCCATTAACTATGGCTACACCTTC.